One and the same sample provided the 4 T cell receptor beta chains below, sequenced in a study of Graves' ophthalmopathy and Graves' hyperthyroidism. RNA transcripts served as template for amplifying TCR beta CDR3 sequences. First-round RT-PCR used HTBI primers; second-round multiplex PCR followed. TCRdb passed the multiplex PCR reads through MiXCR, listing each CDR3 protein once. The table records 650,000 to 900,000 distinct CDR3 sequences, about 44% of them present only once. The sample was peripheral blood. Receptors originate from an adult man with Graves' ophthalmopathy.

The chain uses TRBV29-1 and TRBJ2-2; D not resolved. This CDR3 comprises 12 residues. Trimming removed 3 bases at V and 3 bases at J, with 5 bases between. From germline, CDR1 is SQVTM and CDR2 ANQGSEA. CDR3 amino acids: CSVDGDTGELFF. CDR3 bases: TGCAGCGTTGATGGGGACACCGGGGAGCTGTTTTTT.

This clonotype was picked up many times. The chain links TRBV7-2 to TRBJ2-5, with TRBD2 matching over 8 bases. Looked up from germline, CDR1 is SGHTA and CDR2 is FQGNSA. With 6 bases clipped from V and 5 bases from J, the junction kept 2 bases outside the gene matches. The CDR3 contains 12 residues. CDR3 amino acids: CASSWTSETQYF. The CDR3 DNA follows: TGTGCCAGCAGTTGGACTAGCGAGACCCAGTACTTC. The full variable domain, completed using reference TRBV7-2 and TRBJ2-5, is GAGVSQSPSNKVTEKGKDVELRCDPISGHTALYWYRQSLGQGLEFLIYFQGNSAPDKSGLPSDRFSAERTGGSVSTLTIQRTQQEDSAVYLCASSWTSETQYFGPGTRLLVL.

The rearrangement uses TRBV5-6 and TRBJ2-7; 10 bases are shared with TRBD1. Per the germline V gene, CDR1 is SGHDT and CDR2 is YYEEEE. After removal of 3 bases from V and 4 bases from J, the junction contained 4 bases not matched to a gene. The CDR3 totals 14 residues. The CDR3 here is CASSWGTGAYEQYF. CDR3 bases: TGTGCCAGCAGCTGGGGGACAGGGGCTTACGAGCAGTACTTC.

This sequence joins TRBV25-1 and TRBJ1-1; the match to TRBD1 covers 7 bases. CDR1 and CDR2 from the germline V gene are MGHDK and SYGVNS. The CDR3 consists of 15 residues. V was pared by 5 bases and J by 11 bases, with 17 bases of the junction left unmatched. The CDR3 here is CASSLISWGQSVAFF. Here the CDR3 DNA reads TGTGCCAGCAGTTTAATCTCCTGGGGACAGTCCGTGGCTTTCTTT. The full variable domain, its missing parts supplied by reference TRBV25-1 and TRBJ1-1, is EADIYQTPRYLVIGTGKKITLECSQTMGHDKMYWYQQDPGMELHLIHYSYGVNSTEKGDLSSESTVSRIRTEHFPLTLESARPSHTSQYLCASSLISWGQSVAFFGQGTRLTVV.